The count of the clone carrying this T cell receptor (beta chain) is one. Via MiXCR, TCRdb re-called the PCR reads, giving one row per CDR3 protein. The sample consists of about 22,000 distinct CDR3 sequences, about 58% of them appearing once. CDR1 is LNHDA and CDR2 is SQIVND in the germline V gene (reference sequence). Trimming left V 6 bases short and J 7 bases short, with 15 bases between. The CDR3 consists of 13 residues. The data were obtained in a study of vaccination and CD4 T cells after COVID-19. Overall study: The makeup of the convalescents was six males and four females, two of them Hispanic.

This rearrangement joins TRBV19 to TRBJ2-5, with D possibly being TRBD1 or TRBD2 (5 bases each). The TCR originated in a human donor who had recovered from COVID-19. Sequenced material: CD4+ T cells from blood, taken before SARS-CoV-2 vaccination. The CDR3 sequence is CASSRDPAGTQYF. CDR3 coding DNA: TGTGCCAGTAGCAGGGACCCTGCGGGGACCCAGTACTTC.